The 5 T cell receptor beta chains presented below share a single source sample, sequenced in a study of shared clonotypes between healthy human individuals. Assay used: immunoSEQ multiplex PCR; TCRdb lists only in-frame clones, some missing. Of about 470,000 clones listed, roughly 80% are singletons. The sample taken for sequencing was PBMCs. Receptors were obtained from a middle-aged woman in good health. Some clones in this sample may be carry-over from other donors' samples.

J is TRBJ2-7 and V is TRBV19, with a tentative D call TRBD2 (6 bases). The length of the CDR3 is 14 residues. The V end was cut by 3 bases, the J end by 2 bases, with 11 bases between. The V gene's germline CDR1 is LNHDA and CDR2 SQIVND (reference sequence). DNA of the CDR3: TGTGCCAGTAGTATCCCGGGACTCACCTACGAGCAGTACTTC. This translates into CASSIPGLTYEQYF.

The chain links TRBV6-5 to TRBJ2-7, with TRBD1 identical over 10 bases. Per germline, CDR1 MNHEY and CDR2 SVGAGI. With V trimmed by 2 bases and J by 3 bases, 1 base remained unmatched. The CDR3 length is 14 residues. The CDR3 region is CASSYRDRGYEQYF. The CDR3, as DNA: TGTGCCAGCAGTTACCGGGACAGGGGCTACGAGCAGTACTTC.

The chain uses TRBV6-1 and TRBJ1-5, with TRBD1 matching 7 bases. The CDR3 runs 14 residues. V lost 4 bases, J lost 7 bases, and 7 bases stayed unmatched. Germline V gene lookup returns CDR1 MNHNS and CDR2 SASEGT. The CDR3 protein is CASSGQGGDQPQHF. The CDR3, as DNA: TGTGCCAGCAGTGGGCAGGGGGGTGACCAGCCCCAGCATTTT.

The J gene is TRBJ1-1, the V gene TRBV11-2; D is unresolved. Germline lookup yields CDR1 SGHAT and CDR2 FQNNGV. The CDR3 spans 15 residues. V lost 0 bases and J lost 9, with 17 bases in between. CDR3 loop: CASSLDKTIGFKAFF. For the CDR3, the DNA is TGTGCCAGCAGCTTAGACAAAACTATTGGGTTTAAAGCTTTCTTT.

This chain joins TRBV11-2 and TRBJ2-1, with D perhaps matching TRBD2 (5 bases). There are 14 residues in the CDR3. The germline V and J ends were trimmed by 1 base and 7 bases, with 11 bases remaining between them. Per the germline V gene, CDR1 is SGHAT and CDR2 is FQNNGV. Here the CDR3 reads CASSLAGSTNEQFF. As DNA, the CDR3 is TGTGCCAGCAGCTTAGCGGGATCTACGAATGAGCAGTTCTTC.